The sample holds a few counts of the clone carrying this TCR beta chain. This entry comes from a study of blood T cell repertoires in COVID-19. CDR3 size: 15 residues. V shed 3 bases and J 6 bases; nucleotides not matched to a gene: 5. CDR1 is SEHNR and CDR2 is FQNEAQ in the germline V gene (reference sequence). Authors' processing steps: Nucleated cell counts were estimated from reference gene primer amplification. Measured with immunoSEQ multiplex PCR; TCRdb has only the in-frame clones, and not every one. V, J and clone size are taken as reported in that table, and D and trimming were inferred from the DNA itself. The table shows around 60,000 clones, with more than 90% occurring only once.

Sample: peripheral blood. This receptor was taken from a man in his fifties or sixties with acute or convalescent COVID-19. V usage is TRBV7-9 and J usage is TRBJ1-6, with 7 bases that match TRBD1. The CDR3: CASSFRDSVNSPLHF. In DNA form, the CDR3 reads TGTGCCAGCAGCTTCCGGGACAGCGTTAATTCACCCCTCCACTTT.